This T cell receptor beta chain was sequenced for a study of response to subunit inactivated influenza vaccine. Using its own MiXCR run on the RT-PCR reads, TCRdb lists one record per CDR3 protein. This table has approximately 700,000 distinct CDR3 sequences, less than 20% appearing once. About this clonotype: The antigen remains unidentified.

Whole-study findings and limits: Authors suggested seasonal influenza vaccinations each recruit few new T cells.

The ends were cut back, 1 base at V and 5 bases at J, with 23 bases in the middle. Per the germline V gene, CDR1 is DFQATT and CDR2 is SNEGSKA (reference sequence). The CDR3 runs to 17 residues. V and J are TRBV20-1 and TRBJ1-1; D remains unclear. This material consisted of PBMCs from blood, taken 11 to 12 days after vaccination. The clonotype was recovered from a man aged 50-59 years who received an inactivated influenza vaccine. CDR3 DNA: TGCAGTGCTAGAGGTACCCTCTTCATTCCGATTAGGACTGAAGCTTTCTTT. Encoded protein: CSARGTLFIPIRTEAFF.